Following are 21 T cell receptor beta chains from one sample sequenced in a study of OX40 agonist ivuxolimab in advanced cancers. The method was immunoSEQ multiplex PCR; TCRdb's version includes in-frame clones alone and lacks a portion of them. The sample consists of tens of thousands of clones, about 90% of them appearing once. Sample: CD4+ or CD8+ T cells sorted from blood, taken in a trial of the OX40 agonist ivuxolimab. The source of these receptors is an adult with an advanced solid tumor such as melanoma, head and neck, liver or kidney cancer.

The chain is built from TRBV5-4 and TRBJ2-7; the match to TRBD2 covers 11 bases. The CDR3 runs to 15 residues. The V gene end was trimmed by 7 bases and the J gene end by 6 bases; junction bases not matched to a gene: 12. CDR1 is SGHNT, CDR2 YYREEE, per germline (reference sequence). The DNA of the CDR3 is TGTGCCAGCGGGGGGAATAGCGGGAGGGCTGGCGAGCAGTACTTC. It encodes CASGGNSGRAGEQYF.

The CDR3 DNA reads TGTGCCAGCAGCTCAAAGGGGGCTGGGACTCCCTACAATGAGCAGTTCTTC. Its protein product is CASSSKGAGTPYNEQFF. This chain connects TRBV7-6 to TRBJ2-1, with D possibly matching TRBD1 (7 bases). This CDR3 comprises 17 residues. Germline V gives CDR1 SGHVS, CDR2 FNYEAQ. The V end was cut by 4 bases, the J end by 2 bases, with 18 bases between. Using reference TRBV7-6 and TRBJ2-1 for the parts outside the CDR3, the full variable domain is GAGVSQSPRYKVTKRGQDVALRCDPISGHVSLYWYRQALGQGPEFLTYFNYEAQQDKSGLPNDRFSAERPEGSISTLTIQRTEQRDSAMYRCASSSKGAGTPYNEQFFGPGTRLTVL.

This sequence joins TRBV7-2 and TRBJ2-3, with a possible D match to TRBD2 (5 bases). V dropped 8 bases and J dropped 2 bases, with 11 bases sitting between them. In germline, CDR1 is SGHTA, CDR2 FQGNSA. The CDR3 consists of 13 residues. CDR3 DNA: TGTGCCAGCTTGGGAGCGTTCACAGATACGCAGTATTTT. Protein: CASLGAFTDTQYF.

This clone was seen just once. The V gene is TRBV19, the J gene TRBJ2-1; 9 bases are shared with TRBD2. The germline V gene has CDR1 LNHDA and CDR2 SQIVND (reference sequence). V shed 4 bases, J shed 7 bases, and the junction held 2 bases outside the gene matches. CDR3 length: 13 residues. CDR3 loop: CASSNLAGNEQFF. Written as DNA, the CDR3 is TGTGCCAGTAGTAATCTAGCGGGGAATGAGCAGTTCTTC. The variable domain in full, completed from reference TRBV19 and TRBJ2-1, reads DGGITQSPKYLFRKEGQNVTLSCEQNLNHDAMYWYRQDPGQGLRLIYYSQIVNDFQKGDIAEGYSVSREKKESFPLTVTSAQKNPTAFYLCASSNLAGNEQFFGPGTRLTVL.

DNA for the CDR3: TGTGCCAGCAGTCCCCGGACAGGGAGGGGATTGGAGACCCAGTACTTC. Translation: CASSPRTGRGLETQYF. The V call is TRBV28, the J call TRBJ2-5, with D maybe TRBD1 (8 bases). The germline V and J ends were trimmed by 5 bases and 5 bases, with 21 bases remaining between them. Germline V lookup: CDR1 MDHEN, CDR2 SYDVKM. The CDR3 runs 16 residues. Full variable domain (missing parts from reference TRBV28 and TRBJ2-5): DVKVTQSSRYLVKRTGEKVFLECVQDMDHENMFWYRQDPGLGLRLIYFSYDVKMKEKGDIPEGYSVSREKKERFSLILESASTNQTSMYLCASSPRTGRGLETQYFGPGTRLLVL.

The genes are TRBV9 and TRBJ2-1, with 10 bases lining up with TRBD2. V was clipped by 0 bases and J by 4 bases; unmatched bases: 7. This CDR3 is built from 17 residues. Germline V lookup: CDR1 SGDLS, CDR2 YYNGEE. CDR3 loop: CASSVVASGGIYNEQFF. CDR3 DNA: TGTGCCAGCAGCGTAGTGGCTAGCGGGGGTATTTACAATGAGCAGTTCTTC.

The V and J genes are TRBV28 and TRBJ2-7; tentatively, D is TRBD1 (6 bases). Trimming stripped 4 bases from V and 10 bases from J, with 14 bases between. The germline V gene has CDR1 MDHEN and CDR2 SYDVKM. The CDR3 extends over 12 amino acids. CDR3 nucleotide sequence: TGTGCCAGCAGTTCCCCGACAGGTGGACAGTACTTC. This codes for CASSSPTGGQYF.

This chain links TRBV5-8 with TRBJ1-5; D not resolved. The V end was cut by 1 base, the J end by 0 bases, with 2 bases between. The CDR3 has 13 amino acids. Germline lookup yields CDR1 SGHTS and CDR2 YDEGEE. CDR3 region: CASSLYSNQPQHF. DNA of the CDR3: TGTGCCAGCAGCTTGTATAGCAATCAGCCCCAGCATTTT.

The chain uses TRBV30 and TRBJ2-7, with 11 bases aligning to TRBD1. CDR1 and CDR2 (germline): GTSNPN, SVGIG (reference sequence). The length of the CDR3 is 13 residues. Losses at the gene ends were 3 bases for V and 7 bases for J; bases not matched to a gene: 5. This CDR3 is CAWSGQGAGEQYF. Written as DNA, the CDR3 is TGTGCCTGGAGCGGACAGGGGGCGGGGGAGCAGTACTTC.

This chain links TRBV9 with TRBJ1-4; unclear D gene. Germline values: CDR1 SGDLS, CDR2 YYNGEE. The CDR3 is 16 amino acids. V was pared by 0 bases and J by 8 bases, with 17 bases between. The CDR3 sequence: CASSVDQSSNGEKLFF. In nucleotides, the CDR3 is TGTGCCAGCAGCGTAGATCAGTCGTCAAATGGGGAAAAACTGTTTTTT.

The genes are TRBV5-4 and TRBJ2-1, with D perhaps matching TRBD2 (6 bases). This CDR3 region has 12 residues. The V gene's germline CDR1 is SGHNT and CDR2 YYREEE (reference sequence). Trimming removed 4 bases at V and 7 bases at J, with 9 bases between. The CDR3 nucleotides are TGTGCCAGCAGCCGGACTATGAATGAGCAGTTCTTC. Residues: CASSRTMNEQFF. Using reference TRBV5-4 and TRBJ2-1 for the parts outside the CDR3, the full variable domain is ETGVTQSPTHLIKTRGQQVTLRCSSQSGHNTVSWYQQALGQGPQFIFQYYREEENGRGNFPPRFSGLQFPNYSSELNVNALELDDSALYLCASSRTMNEQFFGPGTRLTVL.

This chain uses TRBV18 with TRBJ1-5; D perhaps matches TRBD1 (6 bases). The length of the CDR3 is 14 residues. V gave up 6 bases and J gave up 7 bases, with 16 bases separating them. The germline CDR1 and CDR2 sequences are KGHSH and LQKENI. CDR3 sequence (DNA): TGTGCCAGCTCCGGGATGGGGGGCGAGCAGCCCCAGCATTTT. Its translation is CASSGMGGEQPQHF.

The gene calls are TRBV9 and TRBJ2-1, with D perhaps TRBD2 (5 bases). Germline V gene data show CDR1 as SGDLS and CDR2 as YYNGEE. Deletions cut 0 bases from V and 9 bases from J, with 16 bases between. This CDR3 is built from 15 residues. In DNA, the CDR3 is TGTGCCAGCAGCGTAGCCCCGGACTCTTCTAGTGAGCAGTTCTTC. Translating it yields CASSVAPDSSSEQFF.

J is TRBJ2-5 and V is TRBV19; D is undetermined. This CDR3 is 14 amino acids long. Germline V CDR1 and CDR2: LNHDA, SQIVND (reference sequence). The V and J ends lost 2 bases and 2 bases respectively, with 9 bases between them. This chain's CDR3 is CASSISVGQETQYF. In DNA form, the CDR3 reads TGTGCCAGTAGTATAAGCGTTGGGCAAGAGACCCAGTACTTC.

The rearrangement uses TRBV7-8 and TRBJ2-3, with D possibly being TRBD1 (6 bases). The CDR3 contains 16 residues. In germline, CDR1 is SGHVS, CDR2 FQNEAQ. Trimming took off 1 base at V and 3 bases at J, with 14 bases between the two ends. CDR3 sequence reads: CASSLERAQGTDTQYF. Written as DNA, the CDR3 is TGTGCCAGCAGCTTAGAAAGGGCCCAGGGGACAGATACGCAGTATTTT. Full variable domain (remainder filled in from reference TRBV7-8 and TRBJ2-3): GAGVSQSPRYKVAKRGQDVALRCDPISGHVSLFWYQQALGQGPEFLTYFQNEAQLDKSGLPSDRFFAERPEGSVSTLKIQRTQQEDSAVYLCASSLERAQGTDTQYFGPGTRLTVL.

J is TRBJ2-7 and V is TRBV14; possibly TRBD2 for D (6 bases). The CDR3 has 14 amino acids. V lost 1 base, J lost 7 bases, and 14 bases lay in between. Germline lookup yields CDR1 SGHDN and CDR2 FVKESK. CDR3: CASSQARRAGEQYF. The CDR3 DNA is TGTGCCAGCAGCCAAGCGCGCAGGGCGGGAGAGCAGTACTTC.

The chain links TRBV6-5 to TRBJ1-5; tentative D call: TRBD1 (5 bases). The CDR3 runs to 14 residues. In germline, CDR1 is MNHEY, CDR2 SVGAGI. V lost 6 bases and J lost 6, with 15 bases in between. The CDR3 sequence: CASRVGQGGQPQHF. The DNA of the CDR3 is TGTGCCAGCAGGGTCGGGCAGGGAGGTCAGCCCCAGCATTTT.

The chain carries TRBV5-1 and TRBJ1-1; maybe TRBD1 (5 bases). The CDR3 is 14 amino acids. The V end was cut by 0 bases, the J end by 5 bases, with 11 bases between. Germline CDR1 reads SGHRS; CDR2 reads YFSETQ. The CDR3, as DNA: TGCGCCAGCAGCTTGGATGGGGGAATAACTGAAGCTTTCTTT. Translating it yields CASSLDGGITEAFF.

Of note for this clone: Other DNA sequences of this sample code for an identical CDR3. The chain recombines TRBV28 with TRBJ2-2; D gene ambiguous. CDR3 length equals 11 residues. Deletions cut 6 bases from V and 4 bases from J, with 3 bases between. The germline CDR1 and CDR2 sequences are MDHEN and SYDVKM. Here the CDR3 reads CASSSTGELFF. In DNA, the CDR3 is TGTGCCAGCAGCTCCACCGGGGAGCTGTTTTTT. The complete variable domain, with remaining parts taken from reference TRBV28 and TRBJ2-2, reads DVKVTQSSRYLVKRTGEKVFLECVQDMDHENMFWYRQDPGLGLRLIYFSYDVKMKEKGDIPEGYSVSREKKERFSLILESASTNQTSMYLCASSSTGELFFGEGSRLTVL.

The genes are TRBV19 and TRBJ2-1, with unresolved D. This CDR3 region has 12 residues. CDR1 is LNHDA, CDR2 SQIVND, per germline (reference sequence). Trimming took off 2 bases at V and 9 bases at J, with 8 bases between the two ends. CDR3 bases: TGTGCCAGTAGTATACGTGTAGGTGAGCAGTTCTTC. Translating it yields CASSIRVGEQFF.

The genes are TRBV27 and TRBJ2-5; D may be TRBD1 or TRBD2 (6 bases each). The V end lost 2 bases, the J end lost 5 bases, and 9 bases lay between the germline ends. Germline values: CDR1 MNHEY, CDR2 SMNVEV (reference sequence). This CDR3 comprises 13 residues. In DNA form, the CDR3 reads TGTGCCAGCAGTTTAAGGGGGGAGGAGACCCAGTACTTC. Translation: CASSLRGEETQYF.